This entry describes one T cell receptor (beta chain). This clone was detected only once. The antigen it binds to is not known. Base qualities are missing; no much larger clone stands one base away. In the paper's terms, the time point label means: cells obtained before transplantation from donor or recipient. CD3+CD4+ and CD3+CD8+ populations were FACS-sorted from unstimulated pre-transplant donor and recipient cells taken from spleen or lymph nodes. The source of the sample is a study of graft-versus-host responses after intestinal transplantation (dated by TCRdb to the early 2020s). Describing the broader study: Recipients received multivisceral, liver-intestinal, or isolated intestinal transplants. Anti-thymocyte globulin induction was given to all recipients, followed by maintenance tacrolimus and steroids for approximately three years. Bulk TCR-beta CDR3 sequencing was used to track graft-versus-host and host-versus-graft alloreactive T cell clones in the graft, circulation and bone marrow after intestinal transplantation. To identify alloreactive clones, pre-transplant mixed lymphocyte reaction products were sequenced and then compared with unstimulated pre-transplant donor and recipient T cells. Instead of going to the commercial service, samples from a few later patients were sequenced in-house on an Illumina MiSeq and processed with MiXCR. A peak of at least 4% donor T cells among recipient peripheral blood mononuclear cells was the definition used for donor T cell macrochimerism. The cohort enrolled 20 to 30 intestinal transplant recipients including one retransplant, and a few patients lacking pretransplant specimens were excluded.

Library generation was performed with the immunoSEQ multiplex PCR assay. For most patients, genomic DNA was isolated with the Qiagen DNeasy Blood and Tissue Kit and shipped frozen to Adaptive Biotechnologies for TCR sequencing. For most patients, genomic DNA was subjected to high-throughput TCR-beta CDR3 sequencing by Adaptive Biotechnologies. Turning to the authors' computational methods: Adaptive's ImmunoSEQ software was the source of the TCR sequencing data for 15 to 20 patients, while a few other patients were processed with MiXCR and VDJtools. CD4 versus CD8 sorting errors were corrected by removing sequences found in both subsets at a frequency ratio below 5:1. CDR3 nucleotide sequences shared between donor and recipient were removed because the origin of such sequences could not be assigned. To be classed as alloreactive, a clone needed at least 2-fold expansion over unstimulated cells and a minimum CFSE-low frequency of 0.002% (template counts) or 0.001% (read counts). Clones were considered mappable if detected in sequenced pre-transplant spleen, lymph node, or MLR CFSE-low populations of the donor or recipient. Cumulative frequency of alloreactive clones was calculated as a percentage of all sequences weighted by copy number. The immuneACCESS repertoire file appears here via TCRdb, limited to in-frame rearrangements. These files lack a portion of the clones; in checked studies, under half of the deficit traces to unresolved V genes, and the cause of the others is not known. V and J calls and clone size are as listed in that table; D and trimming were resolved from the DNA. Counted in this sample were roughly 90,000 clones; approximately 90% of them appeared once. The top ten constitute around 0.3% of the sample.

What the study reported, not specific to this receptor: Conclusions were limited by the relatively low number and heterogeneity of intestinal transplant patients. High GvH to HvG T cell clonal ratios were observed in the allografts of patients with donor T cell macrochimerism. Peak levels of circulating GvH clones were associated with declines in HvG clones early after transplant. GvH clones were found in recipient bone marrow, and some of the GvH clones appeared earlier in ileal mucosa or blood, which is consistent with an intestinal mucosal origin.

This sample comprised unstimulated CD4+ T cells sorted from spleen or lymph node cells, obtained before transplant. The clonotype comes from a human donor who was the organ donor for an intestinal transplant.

In nucleotides, the sequence is TGCAGCGTTGAAATGGGGGGGTATGGCTACACCTTC. This is translated as CSVEMGGYGYTF. The rearrangement joined TRBV29-1 to TRBJ1-2; tentative D gene TRBD1, with 5 bases matching. The germline V gene yields SQVTM for CDR1 and ANQGSEA for CDR2. Spanning cysteine to phenylalanine, the CDR3 consists of 12 amino acids. Only the CDR3 DNA stays, 36 bases, in frame from base 1. Trimming at the junction amounts to 2 bases on V and 5 bases on J, and the germline ends lie 9 bases apart.